The 32 T cell receptor beta chains reported below all come from one sample, sequenced in a study of blood T cell repertoires in COVID-19. Generated by immunoSEQ multiplex PCR, the TCRdb table keeps only in-frame clones and is missing some. The sample consists of 250,000 or so clones, about 83% of them appearing once. Sequenced input: PBMCs or T cells enriched from blood (not recorded which). Receptor source: a woman between 45 and 65 years old who had recovered from COVID-19.

The J gene is TRBJ2-1, the V gene TRBV27; 9 bases match TRBD2. In germline, CDR1 is MNHEY, CDR2 SMNVEV (reference sequence). V dropped 5 bases and J dropped 9; count of bases not matched to a gene: 14. This CDR3 has 16 amino acids. CDR3 sequence: CASSATSGPRNGEQFF. The CDR3 nucleotides read TGTGCCAGCAGTGCCACTAGCGGGCCGAGAAACGGTGAGCAGTTCTTC.

The chain recombines TRBV7-2 with TRBJ2-3, with D unclear. The CDR3 spans 17 residues. Germline V lookup: CDR1 SGHTA, CDR2 FQGNSA. Deletions cut 5 bases from V and 4 bases from J, with 22 bases between. CDR3 in DNA: TGTGCCAGCAGCCCAAGAGTCGACTCACCCAAGGCAGATACGCAGTATTTT. This sequence encodes CASSPRVDSPKADTQYF.

The gene calls are TRBV30 and TRBJ1-1; no definite D call. This CDR3 contains 14 residues. Trimming removed 5 bases at V and 6 bases at J, with 19 bases between. CDR1 is GTSNPN and CDR2 is SVGIG in the germline V gene (reference sequence). CDR3 region: CAWGRRASAPEAFF. The CDR3, as DNA: TGTGCCTGGGGGAGGAGGGCGTCCGCCCCTGAAGCTTTCTTT.

The rearrangement uses TRBV4-3 and TRBJ1-5, with D maybe TRBD1 (5 bases). With 0 bases removed from V and 5 bases from J, the gap between germline ends came to 11 bases. The CDR3 is made up of 15 amino acids. CDR1 LGHNA and CDR2 YSLEER come from the germline V gene. The CDR3 here is CASSQDTGYYQPQHF. CDR3 nucleotide sequence: TGCGCCAGCAGCCAAGATACAGGATACTATCAGCCCCAGCATTTT.

The V call is TRBV2, the J call TRBJ2-1; D perhaps matches TRBD1 (5 bases). CDR1 is SNHLY and CDR2 is FYNNEI in the germline V gene. Trimming removed 4 bases at V and 3 bases at J, with 7 bases between. CDR3 length equals 13 residues. In nucleotides, the CDR3 is TGTGCCAGCAGTGTGCAGGGCTACAATGAGCAGTTCTTC. It is translated as CASSVQGYNEQFF.

Comment on this clone: Given a much more abundant clone one base away, this may be a read error. The rearrangement links TRBV5-6 to TRBJ2-7; 7 bases agree with TRBD1. V lost 2 bases, J lost 3 bases, and 2 bases stayed unmatched. From germline, CDR1 is SGHDT and CDR2 YYEEEE. CDR3 length equals 13 residues. This CDR3 is CASSFRDSYEQYF. CDR3 nucleotide sequence: TGTGCCAGCAGCTTCCGGGACAGCTACGAGCAGTACTTC. The whole variable domain, filled in from reference TRBV5-6 and TRBJ2-7, reads DAGVTQSPTHLIKTRGQQVTLRCSPKSGHDTVSWYQQALGQGPQFIFQYYEEEERQRGNFPDRFSGHQFPNYSSELNVNALLLGDSALYLCASSFRDSYEQYFGPGTRLTVT.

The rearrangement links TRBV6-4 to TRBJ1-6, with 12 bases identical to TRBD1. Germline CDR1 MRHNA, CDR2 SNTAGT. The J segment lost 9 bases and the V segment lost 3 bases, leaving 0 bases of the junction unmatched. This CDR3 comprises 14 residues. The CDR3 is CASSEGQGASPLHF. DNA of the CDR3: TGTGCCAGCAGTGAGGGACAGGGGGCTTCACCCCTCCACTTT.

This clone has just a few counts. V gene TRBV5-4 combines with J gene TRBJ1-2; D is possibly TRBD1 (5 bases). The length of the CDR3 is 13 residues. Per the germline V gene, CDR1 is SGHNT and CDR2 is YYREEE (reference sequence). The V end was cut by 4 bases, the J end by 6 bases, with 13 bases between. CDR3 coding DNA: TGTGCCAGCAGCCCCCAGGGTGCGGATGGCTACACCTTC. Translated: CASSPQGADGYTF.

The gene calls are TRBV5-4 and TRBJ2-1; D call uncertain. Germline CDR1 and CDR2: SGHNT and YYREEE (reference sequence). The V end was cut by 4 bases, the J end by 6 bases, with 8 bases between. This CDR3 spans 12 amino acids. CDR3 loop: CASSPSGNEQFF. The DNA for the CDR3 is TGTGCCAGCAGCCCTAGTGGCAATGAGCAGTTCTTC.

Only one count was recorded for this clone. The chain uses TRBV5-4 and TRBJ1-1; D might be TRBD1 (6 bases). The CDR3 totals 14 residues. Trimming took 4 bases from V and 4 from J, leaving 14 bases between them. Germline V lookup: CDR1 SGHNT, CDR2 YYREEE (reference sequence). The CDR3 spells CASSTAQGSTEAFF. The CDR3 coding sequence is TGTGCCAGCAGCACCGCTCAGGGGAGCACTGAAGCTTTCTTT.

The V gene is TRBV7-6, the J gene TRBJ1-5; a possible D gene is TRBD1 (5 bases). V gave up 0 bases and J gave up 4 bases, with 10 bases separating them. This CDR3 region has 15 residues. The germline gives CDR1 SGHVS, CDR2 FNYEAQ. The DNA for the CDR3 is TGTGCCAGCAGCTTAGCATCGGGGGGGAATCAGCCCCAGCATTTT. This gives the protein CASSLASGGNQPQHF.

The rearrangement joins TRBV4-1 to TRBJ2-7; D is unclear. The CDR3 length is 14 residues. CDR1 MGHRA and CDR2 YSYEKL come from the germline V gene. V lost 0 bases and J 3 bases, leaving 9 bases between the germline ends. The CDR3 here is CASSQDHNSYEQYF. The CDR3, as DNA: TGCGCCAGCAGCCAAGATCACAACAGCTACGAGCAGTACTTC.

Notes on this clone: The junction differs from germline at one of its ends, possibly a read error. V is TRBV30 and J is TRBJ2-5, with D tentatively TRBD2 (6 bases). Germline CDR1 is GTSNPN and CDR2 is SVGIG (reference sequence). The CDR3 consists of 11 residues. CDR3 sequence: CAWSVAAGQHF. For the CDR3, the DNA is TGTGCCTGGAGTGTAGCGGCGGGGCAGCACTTC. The full variable domain, with the rest looked up from reference TRBV30 and TRBJ2-5, is SQTIHQWPATLVQPVGSPLSLECTVEGTSNPNLYWYRQAAGRGLQLLFYSVGIGQISSEVPQNLSASRPQDRQFILSSKKLLLSDSGFYLCAWSVAAGQHFGPGTRLLVL.

The chain combines TRBV27 with TRBJ2-7; 8 nucleotides agree with TRBD1. This CDR3 has 14 residues. Germline CDR1 MNHEY, CDR2 SMNVEV (reference sequence). V was clipped by 5 bases and J by 3 bases; unmatched bases: 6. The CDR3 nucleotides read TGTGCCAGCAGTACATGGGACAGGTTCTACGAGCAGTACTTC. Residues: CASSTWDRFYEQYF.

The sample holds one count of this clone. V and J are TRBV7-2 and TRBJ1-5; no clear D. V lost 4 bases and J 7 bases, leaving 14 bases between the germline ends. Germline V gene lookup returns CDR1 SGHTA and CDR2 FQGNSA. This CDR3 spans 14 amino acids. CDR3 sequence: CASSSLGVGQPQHF. CDR3 nucleotide sequence: TGTGCCAGCAGCTCCTTAGGAGTCGGACAGCCCCAGCATTTT.

The chain carries TRBV6-5 and TRBJ2-3; 8 bases agree with TRBD1. The CDR3 loop spans 15 amino acids. J lost 1 base, V lost 5 bases, and 5 bases had no gene match. CDR1 is MNHEY, CDR2 SVGAGI, per germline. The CDR3 protein is CASSNQGAGTDTQYF. The CDR3 nucleotides read TGTGCCAGCAGTAATCAGGGGGCTGGCACAGATACGCAGTATTTT.

The rearrangement joins TRBV2 to TRBJ1-6; 7 bases are shared with TRBD1. CDR3 length equals 14 residues. The V segment lost 7 bases and the J segment 4 bases; nucleotides outside the gene matches: 4. CDR1 is SNHLY and CDR2 is FYNNEI in the germline V gene. CDR3 bases: TGTGCCAGCAATCCGGGACAGTATAATTCACCCCTCCACTTT. Translation: CASNPGQYNSPLHF.

This clone was seen more than once but under ten times. The rearrangement links TRBV30 to TRBJ2-1, with TRBD2 matching 10 bases. Trimming at V came to 5 bases and at J to 7 bases, leaving 5 bases not matched to a gene. The germline V gene has CDR1 GTSNPN and CDR2 SVGIG (reference sequence). CDR3 length: 13 residues. The CDR3 nucleotides are TGTGCCTGGGAGCGGGAGGGCCTTAATGAGCAGTTCTTC. The encoded protein is CAWEREGLNEQFF. Supplemented by reference TRBV30 and TRBJ2-1, the full variable domain reads SQTIHQWPATLVQPVGSPLSLECTVEGTSNPNLYWYRQAAGRGLQLLFYSVGIGQISSEVPQNLSASRPQDRQFILSSKKLLLSDSGFYLCAWEREGLNEQFFGPGTRLTVL.

The V gene is TRBV2, the J gene TRBJ2-7, with a tentative D call TRBD2 (6 bases). The CDR3 length is 13 residues. Trimming removed 6 bases at V and 6 bases at J, with 15 bases between. Germline V gene lookup returns CDR1 SNHLY and CDR2 FYNNEI. Here the CDR3 reads CASRRDAGPEQYF. Written as DNA, the CDR3 is TGTGCCAGCAGAAGGGACGCGGGGCCCGAGCAGTACTTC.

The CDR3 region has the DNA TGTGCCAGCAGCTTGCGGGGATCCTACAATGAGCAGTTCTTC. This gives the protein CASSLRGSYNEQFF. The genes are TRBV11-3 and TRBJ2-1, with D possibly matching TRBD2 (6 bases). The V gene lost 3 bases and the J gene lost 1 base, with 7 bases spanning the gap. CDR1 is SGHNT, CDR2 YENEEA, per germline. This CDR3 comprises 14 residues.

This CDR3 reads CASSLGGTGFNQPQHF. CDR3 DNA: TGTGCCAGCAGCTTAGGGGGGACAGGGTTTAATCAGCCCCAGCATTTT. The rearrangement joins TRBV13 to TRBJ1-5; 9 nucleotides match TRBD1. Germline V gene sequence: CDR1 PRHDT, CDR2 FYEKMQ (reference sequence). The CDR3 loop spans 16 amino acids. V lost 0 bases and J lost 4; bases outside the gene matches: 4.

V usage is TRBV7-2 and J usage is TRBJ2-7, with TRBD1 matching 8 bases. The V gene's germline CDR1 is SGHTA and CDR2 FQGNSA. The CDR3 extends over 17 amino acids. V lost 5 bases and J lost 0; bases outside the gene matches: 12. The CDR3 region is CASSRRIGTGGSYEQYF. CDR3 nucleotides: TGTGCCAGCAGCCGGCGGATAGGAACAGGGGGCTCCTACGAGCAGTACTTC.

This clone was seen only once. The rearrangement joins TRBV6-2 or TRBV6-3 to TRBJ1-5; D gene unclear. Between the trimmed V and J ends, which lost 5 bases and 7 bases, there was a span of 24 bases. This CDR3 spans 17 amino acids. Germline values: CDR1 MNHEY, CDR2 SVGEGT. As DNA, the CDR3 is TGTGCCAGCAGTGACCGCACCCTGCCCGGGAGGTTACAGCCCCAGCATTTT. Its protein product is CASSDRTLPGRLQPQHF.

The chain is built from TRBV9 and TRBJ1-4, with 10 bases that match TRBD1. The CDR3 runs to 15 residues. Looked up from germline, CDR1 is SGDLS and CDR2 is YYNGEE. The V and J ends lost 4 bases and 4 bases, in that order; junction bases with no gene match: 4. DNA of the CDR3: TGTGCCAGCAGCCCACGGGACAGGGGTAATGAAAAACTGTTTTTT. It is translated as CASSPRDRGNEKLFF. Filled out from reference TRBV9 and TRBJ1-4, the complete variable domain reads DSGVTQTPKHLITATGQRVTLRCSPRSGDLSVYWYQQSLDQGLQFLIQYYNGEERAKGNILERFSAQQFPDLHSELNLSSLELGDSALYFCASSPRDRGNEKLFFGSGTQLSVL.

This clone is a singleton in its sample. V usage is TRBV2 and J usage is TRBJ1-2; D is ambiguous. From germline, CDR1 is SNHLY and CDR2 FYNNEI. This CDR3 contains 13 residues. V was pared by 11 bases and J by 5 bases, with 18 bases between. CDR3 in amino acids: CAGWTVTMYGYTF. The DNA for the CDR3 is TGTGCCGGGTGGACGGTGACTATGTATGGCTACACCTTC.

The rearrangement links TRBV2 to TRBJ1-5; 8 bases are a match to TRBD1. J gave up 9 bases and V 0 bases, and 7 bases lay outside the gene matches. Germline values: CDR1 SNHLY, CDR2 FYNNEI. CDR3 length: 15 residues. For the CDR3, the DNA is TGTGCCAGCAGTGAAGCGATGGGACAGGTTTCGCCCCAGCATTTT. It is translated as CASSEAMGQVSPQHF.

V usage is TRBV6-5 and J usage is TRBJ2-6; 9 bases line up with TRBD2. The V gene end was trimmed by 8 bases and the J gene end by 1 base; junction bases not matched to a gene: 3. The CDR3 sequence is 15 residues long. Germline V gives CDR1 MNHEY, CDR2 SVGAGI. The CDR3 region has the DNA TGTGCCAGCCGGAGCGGGGGGTCTGGGGCCAACGTCCTGACTTTC. This encodes CASRSGGSGANVLTF.

This chain links TRBV4-1 with TRBJ2-1; D is ambiguous. The CDR3 sequence is 14 residues long. The germline V gene encodes CDR1 MGHRA and CDR2 YSYEKL. V was clipped by 0 bases and J by 8 bases, with 11 bases between them. CDR3 coding DNA: TGCGCCAGCAGCCAAGATCGTTTAGCACATGAGCAGTTCTTC. This translates into CASSQDRLAHEQFF.

The V and J genes are TRBV3-1 (or the pseudogene TRBV3-2) and TRBJ2-1; 7 nucleotides agree with TRBD1. CDR3 length: 13 amino acids. J lost 8 bases, V lost 4 bases, and 5 bases had no gene match. The germline CDR1 and CDR2 sequences are LGHDT and YNNKEL (reference sequence). The DNA of the CDR3 is TGTGCCAGCAGCCTTGACAGGGCCTATGAGCAGTTCTTC. It yields the protein CASSLDRAYEQFF.

The gene calls are TRBV14 and TRBJ2-3, with 7 bases identical to TRBD2. Germline V CDR1 and CDR2: SGHDN, FVKESK. The CDR3 runs 14 residues. The junction had 7 bases not matched to a gene; V was cut back by 4 bases and J by 6 bases. The CDR3 here is CASSPAGYGDTQYF. The CDR3 DNA reads as TGTGCCAGCAGCCCAGCGGGGTACGGGGATACGCAGTATTTT.

The chain employs TRBV10-1 and TRBJ2-1; 7 bases match TRBD1. The germline gives CDR1 WNHNN, CDR2 SYGVQD (reference sequence). The CDR3 runs 16 residues. J gave up 8 bases and V 0 bases, and 10 bases lay outside the gene matches. The CDR3 sequence: CASSESSLGGWDEQFF. The DNA of the CDR3 is TGCGCCAGCAGTGAGTCATCTCTAGGGGGCTGGGATGAGCAGTTCTTC.

The chain uses TRBV19 and TRBJ1-2, with 10 bases that match TRBD1. The ends lost 3 bases at V and 8 bases at J; junction bases unmatched: 9. This CDR3 has 15 residues. Germline CDR1 reads LNHDA; CDR2 reads SQIVND (reference sequence). Here the CDR3 DNA reads TGTGCCAGTAGTATGGGCGGACAGGGGGTTGGCGGCTACACCTTC. Translating gives CASSMGGQGVGGYTF.